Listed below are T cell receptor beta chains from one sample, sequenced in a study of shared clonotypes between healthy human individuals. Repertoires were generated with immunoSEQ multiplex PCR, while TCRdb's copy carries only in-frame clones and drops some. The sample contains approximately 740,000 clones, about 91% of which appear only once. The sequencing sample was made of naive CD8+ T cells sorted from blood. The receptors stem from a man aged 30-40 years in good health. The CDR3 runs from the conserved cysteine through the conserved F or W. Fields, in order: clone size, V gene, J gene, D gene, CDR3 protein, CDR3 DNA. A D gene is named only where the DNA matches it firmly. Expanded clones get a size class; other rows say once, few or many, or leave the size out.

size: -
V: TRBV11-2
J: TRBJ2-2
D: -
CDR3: CASSSFWLGQNTGELFF
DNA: TGTGCCAGCAGCTCCTTTTGGTTGGGCCAGAACACCGGGGAGCTGTTTTTT

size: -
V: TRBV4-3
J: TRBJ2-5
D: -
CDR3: CASSRGLSGTQYF
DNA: TGCGCCAGCAGCCGGGGACTCTCTGGGACCCAGTACTTC

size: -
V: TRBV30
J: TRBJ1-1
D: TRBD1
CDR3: CACPGTDTEAFF
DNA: TGTGCCTGTCCAGGGACAGACACTGAAGCTTTCTTT

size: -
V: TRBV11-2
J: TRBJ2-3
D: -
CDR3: CASSYLFRNTQYF
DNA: TGTGCCAGCAGCTATCTCTTTAGAAATACGCAGTATTTT

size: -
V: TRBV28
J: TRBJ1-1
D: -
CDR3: CASSLRFRGYTEAFF
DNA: TGTGCCAGCAGTTTAAGGTTTAGGGGGTACACTGAAGCTTTCTTT

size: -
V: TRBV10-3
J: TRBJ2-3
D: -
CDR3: CAITPRLVSSTDTQYF
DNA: TGTGCCATCACCCCCCGACTAGTTTCTAGCACAGATACGCAGTATTTT

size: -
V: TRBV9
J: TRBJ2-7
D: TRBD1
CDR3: CASSVLGTGGNEQYF
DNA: TGTGCCAGCAGCGTGCTGGGGACAGGGGGCAACGAGCAGTACTTC

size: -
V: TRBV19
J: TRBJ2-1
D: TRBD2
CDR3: CASTLSSGSIDEQFF
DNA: TGTGCCAGTACTCTGTCTAGCGGGAGTATCGATGAGCAGTTCTTC

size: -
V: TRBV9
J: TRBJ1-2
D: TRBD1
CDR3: CASSDRQGIYGYTF
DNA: TGTGCCAGCAGCGACCGACAGGGGATCTATGGCTACACCTTC

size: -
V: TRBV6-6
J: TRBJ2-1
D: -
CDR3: CASSFDSPYNEQFF
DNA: TGTGCCAGCAGTTTCGACAGTCCCTACAATGAGCAGTTCTTC

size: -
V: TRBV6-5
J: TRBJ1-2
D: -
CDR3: CASLREDYGYTF
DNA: TGTGCCAGCTTGAGAGAGGACTATGGCTACACCTTC

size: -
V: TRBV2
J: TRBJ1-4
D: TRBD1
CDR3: CASRDRAPTNEKLFF
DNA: TGTGCCAGCAGGGACAGGGCCCCAACTAATGAAAAACTGTTTTTT

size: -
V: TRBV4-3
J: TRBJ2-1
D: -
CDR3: CASSQDRSGYNEQFF
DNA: TGCGCCAGCAGCCAAGACCGTAGCGGTTACAATGAGCAGTTCTTC

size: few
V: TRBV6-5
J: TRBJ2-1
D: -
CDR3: CASSFDSPYNEQFF
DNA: TGTGCCAGCAGTTTCGACAGTCCCTACAATGAGCAGTTCTTC

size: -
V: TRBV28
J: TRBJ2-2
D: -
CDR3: CASSFRLGTGELFF
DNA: TGTGCCAGCAGTTTCCGACTGGGAACCGGGGAGCTGTTTTTT

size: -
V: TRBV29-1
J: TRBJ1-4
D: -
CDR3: CSAAKSTDKLFF
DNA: TGCAGCGCTGCCAAGTCGACAGACAAACTGTTTTTT

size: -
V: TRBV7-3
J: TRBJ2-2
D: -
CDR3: CASSSGVSNTGELFF
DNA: TGTGCCAGCAGCTCAGGGGTTTCGAACACCGGGGAGCTGTTTTTT

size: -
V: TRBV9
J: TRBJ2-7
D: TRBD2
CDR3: CASSARLAGSYEQYF
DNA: TGTGCCAGCAGCGCACGACTAGCGGGATCCTACGAGCAGTACTTC

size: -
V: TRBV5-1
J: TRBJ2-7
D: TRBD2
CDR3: CASSQGLAGSYEQYF
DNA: TGCGCCAGCAGCCAGGGACTAGCGGGATCCTACGAGCAGTACTTC

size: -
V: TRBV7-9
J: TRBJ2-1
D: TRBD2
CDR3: CASSPTRAGGSYNEQFF
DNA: TGTGCCAGCAGCCCCACACGGGCGGGGGGATCCTACAATGAGCAGTTCTTC

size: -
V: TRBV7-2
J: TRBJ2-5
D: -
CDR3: CASSLVPQTRQETQYF
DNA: TGTGCCAGCAGCTTAGTCCCACAGACTAGGCAAGAGACCCAGTACTTC

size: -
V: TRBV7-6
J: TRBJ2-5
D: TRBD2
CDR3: CASSFGLAGGPATQETQYF
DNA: TGTGCCAGCAGCTTCGGGCTAGCGGGAGGGCCTGCCACGCAAGAGACCCAGTACTTC

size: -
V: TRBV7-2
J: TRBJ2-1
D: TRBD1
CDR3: CASSYRDRYLYNEQFF
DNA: TGTGCCAGCAGCTACCGGGACAGGTACCTCTACAATGAGCAGTTCTTC

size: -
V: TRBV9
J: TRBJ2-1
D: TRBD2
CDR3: CASSPSGVWDEQFF
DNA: TGTGCCAGCAGCCCTAGCGGGGTCTGGGATGAGCAGTTCTTC

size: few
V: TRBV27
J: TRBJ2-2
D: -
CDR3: CASSWGPPTGELFF
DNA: TGTGCCAGCAGTTGGGGGCCTCCCACCGGGGAGCTGTTTTTT

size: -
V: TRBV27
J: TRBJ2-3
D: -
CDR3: CASSFKLDTQYF
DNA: TGTGCCAGCAGTTTCAAGTTGGATACGCAGTATTTT

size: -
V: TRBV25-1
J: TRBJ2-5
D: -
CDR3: CASSEYGAEETQYF
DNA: TGTGCCAGCAGTGAATATGGTGCAGAAGAGACCCAGTACTTC

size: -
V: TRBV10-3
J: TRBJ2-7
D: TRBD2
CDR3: CAISEGLAGGGYEQYF
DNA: TGTGCCATCAGTGAAGGGCTAGCGGGAGGCGGGTACGAGCAGTACTTC

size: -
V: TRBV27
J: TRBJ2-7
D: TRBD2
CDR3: CASSLTSSEGYEQYF
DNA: TGTGCCAGCAGTCTGACTAGCTCGGAGGGCTACGAGCAGTACTTC

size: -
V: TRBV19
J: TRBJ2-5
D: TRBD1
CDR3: CASPPHWDRVGVGETQYF
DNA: TGTGCCAGCCCGCCCCACTGGGACAGGGTGGGAGTGGGGGAGACCCAGTACTTC

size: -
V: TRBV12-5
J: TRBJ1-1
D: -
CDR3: CASGAGVMNTEAFF
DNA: TGTGCTAGTGGCGCAGGGGTCATGAACACTGAAGCTTTCTTT

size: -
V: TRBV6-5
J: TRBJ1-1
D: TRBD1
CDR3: CASSYGAGGNTEAFF
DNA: TGTGCCAGCAGTTACGGGGCAGGGGGCAACACTGAAGCTTTCTTT

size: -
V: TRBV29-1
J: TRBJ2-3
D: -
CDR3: CSVLTGRRDTQYF
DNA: TGCAGCGTTCTCACAGGAAGGCGCGATACGCAGTATTTT

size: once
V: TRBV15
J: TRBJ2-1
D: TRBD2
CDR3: CATSSLAGGPYEQFF
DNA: TGTGCCACCAGCAGCCTAGCGGGAGGGCCCTATGAGCAGTTCTTC

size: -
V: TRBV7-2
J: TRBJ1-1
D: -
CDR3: CASSPYIGGTENTEAFF
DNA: TGTGCCAGCAGCCCGTACATTGGGGGGACCGAGAACACTGAAGCTTTCTTT

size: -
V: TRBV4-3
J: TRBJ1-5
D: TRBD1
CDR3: CASSQETGRNQPQHF
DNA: TGCGCCAGCAGCCAAGAGACAGGGCGGAATCAGCCCCAGCATTTT

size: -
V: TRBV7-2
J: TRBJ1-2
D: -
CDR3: CASSLAAGGNYGYTF
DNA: TGTGCCAGCAGCTTAGCAGCGGGGGGCAACTATGGCTACACCTTC

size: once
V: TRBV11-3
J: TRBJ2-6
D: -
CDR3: CASSLGAGSPGANVLTF
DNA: TGTGCCAGCAGCTTAGGGGCAGGGAGTCCTGGGGCCAACGTCCTGACTTTC

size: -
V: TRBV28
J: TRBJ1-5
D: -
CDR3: CASNSWGVSNQPQHF
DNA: TGTGCCAGCAACTCCTGGGGGGTAAGCAATCAGCCCCAGCATTTT

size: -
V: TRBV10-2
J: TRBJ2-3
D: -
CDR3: CASRTGVSDTQYF
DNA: TGCGCCAGCAGAACGGGGGTGTCGGATACGCAGTATTTT

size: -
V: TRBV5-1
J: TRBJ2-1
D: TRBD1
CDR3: CASSQGQGLTSDQDEQFF
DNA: TGCGCCAGCAGCCAGGGACAGGGGTTGACTAGCGATCAGGATGAGCAGTTCTTC

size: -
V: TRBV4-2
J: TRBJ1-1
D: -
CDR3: CASSPRDKNTEAFF
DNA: TGTGCCAGCAGCCCCCGGGACAAGAACACTGAAGCTTTCTTT

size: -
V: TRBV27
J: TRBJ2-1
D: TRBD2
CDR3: CASSFGLAGYNEQFF
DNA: TGTGCCAGCAGTTTTGGACTAGCGGGATACAATGAGCAGTTCTTC

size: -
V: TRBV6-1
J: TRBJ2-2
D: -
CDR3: CATTSWDTGELFF
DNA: TGTGCCACCACTAGCTGGGACACCGGGGAGCTGTTTTTT

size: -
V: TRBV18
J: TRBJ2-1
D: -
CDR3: CASSPPLEPNEQFF
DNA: TGTGCCAGCTCACCACCTCTAGAACCCAATGAGCAGTTCTTC

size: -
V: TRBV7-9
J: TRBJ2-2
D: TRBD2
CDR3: CASSSWMIAGQNTGELFF
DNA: TGTGCCAGCAGCTCCTGGATGATAGCGGGACAGAACACCGGGGAGCTGTTTTTT